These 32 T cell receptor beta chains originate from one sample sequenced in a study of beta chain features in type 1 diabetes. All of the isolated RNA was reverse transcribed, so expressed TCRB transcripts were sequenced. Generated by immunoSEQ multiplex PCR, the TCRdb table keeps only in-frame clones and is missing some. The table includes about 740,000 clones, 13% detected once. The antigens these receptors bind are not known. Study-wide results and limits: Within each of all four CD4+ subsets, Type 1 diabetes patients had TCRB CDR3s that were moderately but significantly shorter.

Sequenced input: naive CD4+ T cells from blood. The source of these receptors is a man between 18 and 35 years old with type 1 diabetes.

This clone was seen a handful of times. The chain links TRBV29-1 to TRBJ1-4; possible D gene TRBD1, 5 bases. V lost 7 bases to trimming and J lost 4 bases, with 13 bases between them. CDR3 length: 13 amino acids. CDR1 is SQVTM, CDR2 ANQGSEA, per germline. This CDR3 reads CSATGTGNEKLFF. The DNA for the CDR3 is TGCAGCGCCACCGGGACGGGTAATGAAAAACTGTTTTTT.

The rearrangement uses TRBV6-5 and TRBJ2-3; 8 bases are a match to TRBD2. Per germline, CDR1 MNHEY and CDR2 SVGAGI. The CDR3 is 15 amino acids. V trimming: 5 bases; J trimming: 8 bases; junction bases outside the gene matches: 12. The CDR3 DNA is TGTGCCAGCAGTCCCAGGACTAGCCTGGGGGGTACGCAGTATTTT. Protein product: CASSPRTSLGGTQYF.

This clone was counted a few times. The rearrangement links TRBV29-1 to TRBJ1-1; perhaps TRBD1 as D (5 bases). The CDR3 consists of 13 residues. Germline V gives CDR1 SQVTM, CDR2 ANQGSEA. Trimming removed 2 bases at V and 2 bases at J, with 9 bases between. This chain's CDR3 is CSVERDGNTEAFF. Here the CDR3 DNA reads TGCAGCGTTGAACGGGACGGTAACACTGAAGCTTTCTTT. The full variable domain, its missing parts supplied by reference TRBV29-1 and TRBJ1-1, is SAVISQKPSRDICQRGTSLTIQCQVDSQVTMMFWYRQQPGQSLTLIATANQGSEATYESGFVIDKFPISRPNLTFSTLTVSNMSPEDSSIYLCSVERDGNTEAFFGQGTRLTVV.

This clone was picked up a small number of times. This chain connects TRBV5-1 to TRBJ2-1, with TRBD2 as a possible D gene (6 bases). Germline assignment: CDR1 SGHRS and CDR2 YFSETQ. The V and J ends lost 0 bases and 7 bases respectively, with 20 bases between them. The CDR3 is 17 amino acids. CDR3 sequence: CASSLAGGAGFLNEQFF. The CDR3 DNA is TGCGCCAGCAGCTTGGCTGGTGGGGCGGGGTTCTTGAATGAGCAGTTCTTC.

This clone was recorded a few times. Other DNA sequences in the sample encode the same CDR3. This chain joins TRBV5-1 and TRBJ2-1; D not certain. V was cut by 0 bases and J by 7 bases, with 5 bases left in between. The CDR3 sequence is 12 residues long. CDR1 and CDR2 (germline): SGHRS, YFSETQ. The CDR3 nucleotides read TGCGCCAGCAGCTTGGATGGTAATGAGCAGTTCTTC. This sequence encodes CASSLDGNEQFF.

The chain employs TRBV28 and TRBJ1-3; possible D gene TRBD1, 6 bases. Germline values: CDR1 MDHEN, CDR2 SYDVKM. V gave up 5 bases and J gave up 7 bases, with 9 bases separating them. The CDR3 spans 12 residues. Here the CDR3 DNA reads TGTGCCAGCAGTACAGGGTTGAACACCATATATTTT. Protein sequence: CASSTGLNTIYF.

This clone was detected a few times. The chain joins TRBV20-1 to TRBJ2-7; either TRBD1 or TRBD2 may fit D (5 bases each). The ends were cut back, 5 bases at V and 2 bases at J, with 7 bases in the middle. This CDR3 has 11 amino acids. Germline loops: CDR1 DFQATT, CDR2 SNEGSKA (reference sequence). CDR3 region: CSAGDAYEQYF. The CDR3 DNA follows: TGCAGTGCTGGGGACGCCTACGAGCAGTACTTC.

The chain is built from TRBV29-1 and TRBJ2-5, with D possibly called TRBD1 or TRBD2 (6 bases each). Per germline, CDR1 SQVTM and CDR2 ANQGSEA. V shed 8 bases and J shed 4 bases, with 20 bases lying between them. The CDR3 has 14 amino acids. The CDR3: CSIHAWGARETQYF. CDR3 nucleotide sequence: TGCAGCATCCACGCCTGGGGGGCGAGAGAGACCCAGTACTTC.

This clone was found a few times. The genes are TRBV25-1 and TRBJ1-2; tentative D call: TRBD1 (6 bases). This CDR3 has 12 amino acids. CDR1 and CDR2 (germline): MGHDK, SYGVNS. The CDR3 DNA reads TGTGCTACATTACAGGGAGACTATGGCTACACCTTC. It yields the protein CATLQGDYGYTF.

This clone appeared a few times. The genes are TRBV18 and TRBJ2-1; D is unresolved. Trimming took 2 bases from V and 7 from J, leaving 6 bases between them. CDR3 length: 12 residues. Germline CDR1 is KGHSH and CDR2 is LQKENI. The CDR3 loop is CASSPTQNEQFF. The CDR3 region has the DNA TGTGCCAGCTCACCAACACAGAATGAGCAGTTCTTC.

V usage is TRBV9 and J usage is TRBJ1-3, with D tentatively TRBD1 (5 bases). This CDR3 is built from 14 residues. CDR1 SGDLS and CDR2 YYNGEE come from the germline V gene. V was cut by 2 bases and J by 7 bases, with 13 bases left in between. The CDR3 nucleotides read TGTGCCAGCAGCGTCTCGGCAGGGACGAACACCATATATTTT. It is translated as CASSVSAGTNTIYF.

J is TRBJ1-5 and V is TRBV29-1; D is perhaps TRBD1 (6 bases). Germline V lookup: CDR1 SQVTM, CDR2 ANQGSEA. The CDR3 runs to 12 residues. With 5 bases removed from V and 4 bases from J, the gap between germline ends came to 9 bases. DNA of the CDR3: TGCAGCGTTTGGGACAATAATCAGCCCCAGCATTTT. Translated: CSVWDNNQPQHF.

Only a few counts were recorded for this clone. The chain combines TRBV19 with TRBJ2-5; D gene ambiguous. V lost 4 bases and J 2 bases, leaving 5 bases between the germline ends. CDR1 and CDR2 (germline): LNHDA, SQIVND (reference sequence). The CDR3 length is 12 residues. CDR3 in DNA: TGTGCCAGTAGTACACAGCAAGAGACCCAGTACTTC. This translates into CASSTQQETQYF.

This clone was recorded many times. In DNA form, the CDR3 reads TGTGCCAGCACCAGGGTAGTCAATGAGCAGTTCTTC. This codes for CASTRVVNEQFF. The rearrangement joins TRBV7-9 to TRBJ2-1, with D possibly matching TRBD1 (5 bases). V was trimmed by 7 bases and J by 6 bases, leaving 10 bases between them. Per the germline V gene, CDR1 is SEHNR and CDR2 is FQNEAQ (reference sequence). The length of the CDR3 is 12 residues.

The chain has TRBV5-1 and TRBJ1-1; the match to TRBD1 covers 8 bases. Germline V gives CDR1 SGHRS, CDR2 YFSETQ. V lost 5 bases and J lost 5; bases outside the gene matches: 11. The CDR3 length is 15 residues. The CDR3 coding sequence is TGCGCCAGCAGAACCGGACAGGGTGGGGGAACTGAAGCTTTCTTT. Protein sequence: CASRTGQGGGTEAFF.

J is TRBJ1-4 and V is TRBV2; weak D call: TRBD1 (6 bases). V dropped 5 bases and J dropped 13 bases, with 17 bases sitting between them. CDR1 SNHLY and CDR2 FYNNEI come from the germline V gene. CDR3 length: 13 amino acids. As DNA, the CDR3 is TGTGCCAGCAGTCCTGGGACATCAGTAAGACTGTTTTTT. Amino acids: CASSPGTSVRLFF.

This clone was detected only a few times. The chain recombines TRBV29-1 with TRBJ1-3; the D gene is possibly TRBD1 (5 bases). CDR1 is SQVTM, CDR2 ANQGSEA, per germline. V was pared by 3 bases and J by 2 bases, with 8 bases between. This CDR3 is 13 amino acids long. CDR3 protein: CSVDAGPGNTIYF. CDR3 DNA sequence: TGCAGCGTTGATGCAGGGCCTGGAAACACCATATATTTT.

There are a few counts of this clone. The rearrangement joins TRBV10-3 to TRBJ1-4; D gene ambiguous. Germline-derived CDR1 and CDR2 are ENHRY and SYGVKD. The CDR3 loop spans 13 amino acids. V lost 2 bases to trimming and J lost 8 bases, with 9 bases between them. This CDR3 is CAISEEEGEKLFF. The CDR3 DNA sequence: TGTGCCATCAGTGAGGAGGAAGGGGAAAAACTGTTTTTT.

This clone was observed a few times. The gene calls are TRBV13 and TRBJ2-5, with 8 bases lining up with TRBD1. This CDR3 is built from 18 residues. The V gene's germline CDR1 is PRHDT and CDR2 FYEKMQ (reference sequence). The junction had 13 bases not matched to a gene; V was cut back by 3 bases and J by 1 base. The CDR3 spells CASSLKRGTGGLQETQYF. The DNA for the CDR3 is TGTGCCAGCAGCTTGAAAAGGGGGACAGGAGGGCTCCAAGAGACCCAGTACTTC.

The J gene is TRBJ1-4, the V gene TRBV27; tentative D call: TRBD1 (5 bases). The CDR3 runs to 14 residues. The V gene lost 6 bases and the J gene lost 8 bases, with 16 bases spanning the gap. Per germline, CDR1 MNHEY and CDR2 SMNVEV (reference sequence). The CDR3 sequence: CASRAGGVQEKLFF. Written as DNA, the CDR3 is TGTGCCAGCAGGGCTGGGGGGGTTCAAGAAAAACTGTTTTTT.

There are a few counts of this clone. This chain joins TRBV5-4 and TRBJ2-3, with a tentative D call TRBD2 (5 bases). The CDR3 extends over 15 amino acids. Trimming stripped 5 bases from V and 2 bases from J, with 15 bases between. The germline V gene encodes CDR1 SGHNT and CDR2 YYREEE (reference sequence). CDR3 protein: CASSRELDPTDTQYF. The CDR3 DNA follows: TGTGCCAGCAGTCGCGAACTAGATCCCACAGATACGCAGTATTTT.

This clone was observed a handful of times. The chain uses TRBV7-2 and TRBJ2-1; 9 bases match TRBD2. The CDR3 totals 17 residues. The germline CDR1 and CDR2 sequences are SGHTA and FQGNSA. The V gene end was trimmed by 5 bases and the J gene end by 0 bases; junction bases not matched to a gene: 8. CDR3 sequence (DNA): TGTGCCAGCAGCCCGGGAGCGGGGGGCCTCTCCTACAATGAGCAGTTCTTC. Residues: CASSPGAGGLSYNEQFF.

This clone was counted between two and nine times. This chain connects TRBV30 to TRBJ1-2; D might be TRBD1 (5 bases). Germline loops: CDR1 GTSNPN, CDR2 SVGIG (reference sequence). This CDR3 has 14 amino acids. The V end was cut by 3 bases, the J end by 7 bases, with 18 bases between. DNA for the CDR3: TGTGCCTGGAGCTCCGTGACAGCCCTTTTTGGCTACACCTTC. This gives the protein CAWSSVTALFGYTF.

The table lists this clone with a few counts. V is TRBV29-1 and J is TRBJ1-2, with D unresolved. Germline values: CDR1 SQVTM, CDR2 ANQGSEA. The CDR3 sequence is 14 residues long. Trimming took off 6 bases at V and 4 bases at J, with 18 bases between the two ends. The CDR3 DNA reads TGCAGCGTCGCCTACAGTCGGGGAGGCTATGGCTACACCTTC. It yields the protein CSVAYSRGGYGYTF.

The CDR3 DNA reads TGTGCCAGCAGTGAAGCGGGGACTTTCTATGGCTACACCTTC. Encoded protein: CASSEAGTFYGYTF. V gene TRBV2 combines with J gene TRBJ1-2; D may be TRBD1 (5 bases). This CDR3 region has 14 residues. V lost 0 bases and J lost 4, with 9 bases in between. Germline V gene data show CDR1 as SNHLY and CDR2 as FYNNEI.

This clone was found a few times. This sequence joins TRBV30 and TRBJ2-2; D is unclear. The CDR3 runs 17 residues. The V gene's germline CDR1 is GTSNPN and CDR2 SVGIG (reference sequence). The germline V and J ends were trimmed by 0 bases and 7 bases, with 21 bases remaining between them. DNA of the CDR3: TGTGCCTGGAGTGTACCCCCGACACAGAACATCGGCGGGGAGCTGTTTTTT. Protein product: CAWSVPPTQNIGGELFF.

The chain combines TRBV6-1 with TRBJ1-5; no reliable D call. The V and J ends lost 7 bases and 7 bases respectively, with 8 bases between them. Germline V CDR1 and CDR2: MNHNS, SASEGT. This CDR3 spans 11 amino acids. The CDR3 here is CASTNGQPQHF. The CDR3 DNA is TGTGCCAGCACCAACGGGCAGCCCCAGCATTTT.

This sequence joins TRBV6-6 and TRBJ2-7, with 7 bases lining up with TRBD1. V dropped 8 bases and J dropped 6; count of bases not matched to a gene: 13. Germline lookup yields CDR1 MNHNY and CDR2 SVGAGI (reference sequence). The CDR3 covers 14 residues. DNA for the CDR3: TGTGCCAGCGCCTGGGAAAGACAGGGCTCCGAGCAGTACTTC. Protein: CASAWERQGSEQYF.

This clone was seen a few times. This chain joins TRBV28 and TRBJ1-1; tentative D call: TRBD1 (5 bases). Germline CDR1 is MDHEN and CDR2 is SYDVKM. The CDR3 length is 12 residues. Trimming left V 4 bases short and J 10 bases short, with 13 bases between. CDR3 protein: CASSYLPGAAFF. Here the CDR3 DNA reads TGTGCCAGCAGTTACCTCCCTGGGGCAGCTTTCTTT.

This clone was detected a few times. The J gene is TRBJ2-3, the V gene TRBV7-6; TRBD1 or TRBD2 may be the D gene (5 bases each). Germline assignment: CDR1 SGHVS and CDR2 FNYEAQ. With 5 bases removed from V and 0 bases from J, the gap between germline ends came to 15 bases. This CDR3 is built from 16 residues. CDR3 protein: CASSALGRGSTDTQYF. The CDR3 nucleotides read TGTGCCAGCAGCGCCCTGGGACGGGGTAGCACAGATACGCAGTATTTT.

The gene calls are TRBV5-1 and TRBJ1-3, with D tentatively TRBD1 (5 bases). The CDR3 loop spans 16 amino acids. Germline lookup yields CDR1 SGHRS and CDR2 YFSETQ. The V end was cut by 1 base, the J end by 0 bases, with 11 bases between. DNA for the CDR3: TGCGCCAGCAGCTTGACGGGACTCACCTCTGGAAACACCATATATTTT. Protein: CASSLTGLTSGNTIYF.

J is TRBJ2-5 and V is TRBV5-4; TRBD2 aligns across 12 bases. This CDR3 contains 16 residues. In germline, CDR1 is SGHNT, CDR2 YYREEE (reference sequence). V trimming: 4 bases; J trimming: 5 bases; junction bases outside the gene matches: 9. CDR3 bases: TGTGCCAGCAGCGTCCGGACTAGCGGGGATATTGAGACCCAGTACTTC. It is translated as CASSVRTSGDIETQYF. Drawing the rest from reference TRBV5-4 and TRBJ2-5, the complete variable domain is ETGVTQSPTHLIKTRGQQVTLRCSSQSGHNTVSWYQQALGQGPQFIFQYYREEENGRGNFPPRFSGLQFPNYSSELNVNALELDDSALYLCASSVRTSGDIETQYFGPGTRLLVL.